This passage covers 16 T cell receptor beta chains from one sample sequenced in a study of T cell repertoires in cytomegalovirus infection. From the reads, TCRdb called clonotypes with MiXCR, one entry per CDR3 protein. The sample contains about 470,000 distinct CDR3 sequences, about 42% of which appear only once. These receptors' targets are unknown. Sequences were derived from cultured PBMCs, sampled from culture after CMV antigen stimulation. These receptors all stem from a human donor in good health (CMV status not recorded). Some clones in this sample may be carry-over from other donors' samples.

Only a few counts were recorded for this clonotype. CDR3 in DNA: TGTGCCAGCAGCTCCTTAGCGGGAGGGAACACCGGGGAGCTGTTTTTT. This gives the protein CASSSLAGGNTGELFF. The chain links TRBV7-6 to TRBJ2-2; 10 bases map to TRBD2. V was pared by 4 bases and J by 1 base, with 3 bases of the junction left unmatched. The CDR3 is 16 residues long. Germline CDR1 reads SGHVS; CDR2 reads FNYEAQ.

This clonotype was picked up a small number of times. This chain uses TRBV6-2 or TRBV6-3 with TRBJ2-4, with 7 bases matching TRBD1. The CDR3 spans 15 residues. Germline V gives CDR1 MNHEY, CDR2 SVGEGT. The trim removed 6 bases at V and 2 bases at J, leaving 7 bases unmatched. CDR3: CASRDPGGTKNIQYF. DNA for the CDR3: TGTGCCAGCAGGGACCCAGGGGGAACCAAAAACATTCAGTACTTC.

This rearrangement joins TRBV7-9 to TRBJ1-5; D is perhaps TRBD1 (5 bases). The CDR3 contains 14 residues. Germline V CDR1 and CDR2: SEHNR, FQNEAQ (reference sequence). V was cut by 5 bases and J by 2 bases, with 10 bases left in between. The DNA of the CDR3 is TGTGCCAGCAGCCGCTGGGACCGCAATCAGCCCCAGCATTTT. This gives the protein CASSRWDRNQPQHF. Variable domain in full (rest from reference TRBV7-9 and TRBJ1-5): DTGVSQNPRHKITKRGQNVTFRCDPISEHNRLYWYRQTLGQGPEFLTYFQNEAQLEKSRLLSDRFSAERPKGSFSTLEIQRTEQGDSAMYLCASSRWDRNQPQHFGDGTRLSIL.

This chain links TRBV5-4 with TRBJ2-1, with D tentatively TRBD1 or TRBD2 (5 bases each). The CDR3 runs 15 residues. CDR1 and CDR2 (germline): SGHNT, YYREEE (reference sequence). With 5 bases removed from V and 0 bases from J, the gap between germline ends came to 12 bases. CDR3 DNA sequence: TGTGCCAGCAGACGGGACCGCAGCTCCTACAATGAGCAGTTCTTC. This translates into CASRRDRSSYNEQFF.

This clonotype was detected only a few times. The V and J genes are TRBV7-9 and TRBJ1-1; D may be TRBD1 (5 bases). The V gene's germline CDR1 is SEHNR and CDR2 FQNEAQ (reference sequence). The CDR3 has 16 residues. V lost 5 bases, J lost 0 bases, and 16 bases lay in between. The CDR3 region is CASSAGTPNMNTEAFF. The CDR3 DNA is TGTGCCAGCAGCGCGGGGACCCCTAACATGAACACTGAAGCTTTCTTT. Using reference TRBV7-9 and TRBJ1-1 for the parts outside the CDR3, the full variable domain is DTGVSQNPRHKITKRGQNVTFRCDPISEHNRLYWYRQTLGQGPEFLTYFQNEAQLEKSRLLSDRFSAERPKGSFSTLEIQRTEQGDSAMYLCASSAGTPNMNTEAFFGQGTRLTVV.

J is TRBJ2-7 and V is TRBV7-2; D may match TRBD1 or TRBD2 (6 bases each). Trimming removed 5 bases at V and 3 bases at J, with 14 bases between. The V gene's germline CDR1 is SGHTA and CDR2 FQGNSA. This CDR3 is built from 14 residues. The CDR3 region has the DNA TGTGCCAGCAGCGCCGTGGGGGGCTACTACGAGCAGTACTTC. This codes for CASSAVGGYYEQYF.

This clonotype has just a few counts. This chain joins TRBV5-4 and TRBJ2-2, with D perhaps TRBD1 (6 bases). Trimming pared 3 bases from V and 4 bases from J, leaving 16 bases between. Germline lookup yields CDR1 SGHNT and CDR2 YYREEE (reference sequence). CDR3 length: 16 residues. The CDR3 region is CASSSLTGMGTGELFF. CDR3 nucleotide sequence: TGTGCCAGCAGCTCCCTTACAGGGATGGGCACCGGGGAGCTGTTTTTT.

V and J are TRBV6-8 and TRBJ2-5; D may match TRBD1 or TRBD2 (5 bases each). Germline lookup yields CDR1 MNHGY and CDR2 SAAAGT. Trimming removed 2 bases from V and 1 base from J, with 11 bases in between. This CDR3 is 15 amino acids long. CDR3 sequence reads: CASSYGGLSQETQYF. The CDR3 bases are TGTGCCAGCAGTTACGGGGGTTTGAGCCAAGAGACCCAGTACTTC.

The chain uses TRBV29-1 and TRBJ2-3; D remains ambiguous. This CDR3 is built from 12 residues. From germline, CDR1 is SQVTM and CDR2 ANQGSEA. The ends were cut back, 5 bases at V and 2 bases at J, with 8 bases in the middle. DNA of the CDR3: TGCAGCGTTTTCTGGAACACAGATACGCAGTATTTT. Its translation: CSVFWNTDTQYF.

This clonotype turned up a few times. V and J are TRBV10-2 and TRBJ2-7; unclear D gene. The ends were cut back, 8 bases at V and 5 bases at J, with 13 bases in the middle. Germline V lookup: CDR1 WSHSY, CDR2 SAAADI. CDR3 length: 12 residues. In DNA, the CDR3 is TGCGCCAGCGTCGACACCCGTGACGAGCAGTACTTC. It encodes CASVDTRDEQYF.

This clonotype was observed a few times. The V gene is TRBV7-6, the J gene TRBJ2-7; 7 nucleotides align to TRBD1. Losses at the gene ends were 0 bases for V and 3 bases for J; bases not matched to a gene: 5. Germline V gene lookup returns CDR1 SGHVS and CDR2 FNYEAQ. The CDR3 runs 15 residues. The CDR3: CASSLAGDSYYEQYF. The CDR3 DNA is TGTGCCAGCAGCTTAGCAGGGGACAGCTACTACGAGCAGTACTTC.

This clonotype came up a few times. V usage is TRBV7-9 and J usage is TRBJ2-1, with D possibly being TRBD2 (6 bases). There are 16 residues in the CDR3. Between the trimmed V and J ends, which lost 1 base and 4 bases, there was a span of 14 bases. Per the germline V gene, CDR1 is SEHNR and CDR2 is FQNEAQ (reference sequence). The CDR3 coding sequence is TGTGCCAGCAGCTTAGGGGGGGAAGGGCCGTACAATGAGCAGTTCTTC. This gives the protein CASSLGGEGPYNEQFF.

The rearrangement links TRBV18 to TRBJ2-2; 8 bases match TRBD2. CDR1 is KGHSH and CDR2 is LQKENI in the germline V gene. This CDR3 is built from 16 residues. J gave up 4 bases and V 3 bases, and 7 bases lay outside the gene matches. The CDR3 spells CASSPPSGPSTGELFF. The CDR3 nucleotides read TGTGCCAGCTCACCTCCTAGCGGGCCTAGCACCGGGGAGCTGTTTTTT.

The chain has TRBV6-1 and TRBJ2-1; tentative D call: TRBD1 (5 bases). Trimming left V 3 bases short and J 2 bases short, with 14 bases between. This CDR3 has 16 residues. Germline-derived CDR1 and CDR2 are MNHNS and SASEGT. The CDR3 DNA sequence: TGTGCCAGCAGTGATTGGGGCCCTACCACCTACAATGAGCAGTTCTTC. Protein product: CASSDWGPTTYNEQFF.

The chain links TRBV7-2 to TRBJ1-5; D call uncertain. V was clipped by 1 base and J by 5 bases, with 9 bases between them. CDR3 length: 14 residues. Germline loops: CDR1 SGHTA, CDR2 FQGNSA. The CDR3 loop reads CASSLGPSHQPQHF. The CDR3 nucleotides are TGTGCCAGCAGCTTAGGTCCCAGCCATCAGCCCCAGCATTTT.

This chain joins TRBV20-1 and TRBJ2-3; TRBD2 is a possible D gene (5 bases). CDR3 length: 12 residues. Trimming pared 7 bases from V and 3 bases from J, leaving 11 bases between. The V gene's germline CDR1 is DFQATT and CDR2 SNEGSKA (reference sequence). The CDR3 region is CSVKRTTDTQYF. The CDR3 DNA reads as TGCAGTGTTAAGCGGACGACAGATACGCAGTATTTT.